The 13 T cell receptor beta chains below come from one sample, sequenced in a study of T cell repertoires in cytomegalovirus infection. TCRdb ran MiXCR on the reads and lists one entry per CDR3 protein. The sample has just under 500,000 distinct CDR3 sequences, roughly a third seen once. Antigen specificity for these receptors is unknown. This material consisted of cultured PBMCs, taken from culture after CMV antigen stimulation. These receptors came from a human donor in good health (CMV status not recorded). Some clones in this sample may be carry-over from other donors' samples.

This chain connects TRBV7-9 to TRBJ2-2, with 7 bases aligning to TRBD2. The V and J ends lost 0 bases and 6 bases, in that order; junction bases with no gene match: 7. Germline CDR1 is SEHNR and CDR2 is FQNEAQ (reference sequence). The CDR3 is 16 amino acids. The CDR3 sequence is CASSLAAGVESGELFF. The CDR3, as DNA: TGTGCCAGCAGCTTAGCCGCGGGAGTTGAATCCGGGGAGCTGTTTTTT.

This rearrangement joins TRBV19 to TRBJ2-1; D is uncertain. V was pared by 5 bases and J by 8 bases, with 10 bases between. Germline assignment: CDR1 LNHDA and CDR2 SQIVND (reference sequence). The CDR3 consists of 12 residues. In DNA, the CDR3 is TGTGCCAGTAGTTCGAAGAGGTATGAGCAGTTCTTC. Residues: CASSSKRYEQFF.

This clonotype was detected only a few times. The V and J genes are TRBV7-8 and TRBJ1-2; D perhaps matches TRBD1 (6 bases). The V end was cut by 4 bases, the J end by 5 bases, with 17 bases between. This CDR3 spans 15 amino acids. In germline, CDR1 is SGHVS, CDR2 FQNEAQ. CDR3: CASSWVGGAEYGYTF. The CDR3 DNA is TGTGCCAGCAGCTGGGTGGGGGGCGCGGAATATGGCTACACCTTC. The whole variable domain, filled in from reference TRBV7-8 and TRBJ1-2, reads GAGVSQSPRYKVAKRGQDVALRCDPISGHVSLFWYQQALGQGPEFLTYFQNEAQLDKSGLPSDRFFAERPEGSVSTLKIQRTQQEDSAVYLCASSWVGGAEYGYTFGSGTRLTVV.

The chain recombines TRBV4-2 with TRBJ2-3; TRBD2 might be the D (6 bases). The length of the CDR3 is 20 residues. The germline CDR1 and CDR2 sequences are LGHNA and YNFKEQ. Trimming shortened V by 1 base and J by 2 bases, and 25 bases separated the two germline ends. CDR3 sequence (DNA): TGTGCCAGCAGCCAAGGCGTCGGCGGGAAACAGACGGGTTACACAGATACGCAGTATTTT. Translation: CASSQGVGGKQTGYTDTQYF.

This chain connects TRBV7-2 to TRBJ2-5; 7 nucleotides line up with TRBD1. V was pared by 1 base and J by 5 bases, with 10 bases of the junction left unmatched. This CDR3 comprises 16 residues. Germline lookup yields CDR1 SGHTA and CDR2 FQGNSA. CDR3 in DNA: TGTGCCAGCAGCTTAGGGCTAGCCTCCAGGGGGGAGACCCAGTACTTC. It codes for CASSLGLASRGETQYF.

The gene calls are TRBV7-2 and TRBJ2-2; TRBD2 agrees at 11 bases. Germline CDR1 reads SGHTA; CDR2 reads FQGNSA. V shed 2 bases, J shed 6 bases, and the junction held 5 bases outside the gene matches. CDR3 length equals 16 residues. The DNA for the CDR3 is TGTGCCAGCAGCTTAACCGTGACTAGCGGGGCCGGGGAGCTGTTTTTT. As protein: CASSLTVTSGAGELFF.

The chain employs TRBV12-3 or TRBV12-4 and TRBJ2-3; D could derive from TRBD1 or TRBD2 (5 bases each). The CDR3 covers 14 residues. With 5 bases removed from V and 7 bases from J, the gap between germline ends came to 16 bases. CDR3 coding DNA: TGTGCCAGCAGTGTAACGGGACCGATCCATACGCAGTATTTT. As protein: CASSVTGPIHTQYF.

The rearrangement links TRBV12-3 or TRBV12-4 to TRBJ1-2; D is ambiguous. The CDR3 length is 13 residues. The V and J ends lost 8 bases and 8 bases respectively, with 18 bases between them. This CDR3 is CASGRDVGGGYTF. In nucleotides, the CDR3 is TGTGCCAGCGGGAGGGATGTGGGAGGAGGCTACACCTTC.

There are a few counts of this clonotype. This chain joins TRBV5-4 and TRBJ2-2; D gene uncertain. V lost 0 bases to trimming and J lost 6 bases, with 3 bases between them. Germline lookup yields CDR1 SGHNT and CDR2 YYREEE (reference sequence). CDR3 length: 12 amino acids. CDR3 residues: CASSLASGELFF. CDR3 bases: TGTGCCAGCAGCTTGGCATCCGGGGAGCTGTTTTTT.

This clonotype was seen a handful of times. The chain joins TRBV7-2 to TRBJ2-3; D gene uncertain. Germline V gene data show CDR1 as SGHTA and CDR2 as FQGNSA. Trimming took off 4 bases at V and 2 bases at J, with 13 bases between the two ends. The CDR3 has 15 amino acids. The chain's CDR3 is CASSSPGGFTDTQYF. CDR3 nucleotides: TGTGCCAGCAGCTCCCCGGGCGGATTCACAGATACGCAGTATTTT.

The V and J genes are TRBV7-4 and TRBJ1-1; a weak D match, TRBD1 (5 bases). CDR1 and CDR2 from the germline V gene are SGHVT and SQSDAQ. V lost 4 bases and J 6 bases, leaving 18 bases between the germline ends. The length of the CDR3 is 15 residues. In DNA form, the CDR3 reads TGTGCCAGCAGCTCTATTCCAGGGCGGCCGGCTGAAGCTTTCTTT. Translation gives CASSSIPGRPAEAFF.

The rearrangement uses TRBV7-6 and TRBJ1-3; D gene ambiguous. The CDR3 extends over 13 amino acids. V was shortened by 8 bases and J by 2 bases, with 10 bases between the two germline ends. The germline CDR1 and CDR2 sequences are SGHVS and FNYEAQ. Written as DNA, the CDR3 is TGTGCCAGCGGGTACTCAGCTGGAAACACCATATATTTT. It specifies CASGYSAGNTIYF.

The chain joins TRBV4-2 to TRBJ2-1; 7 bases match TRBD2. This CDR3 region has 15 residues. With 6 bases clipped from V and 9 bases from J, the junction kept 14 bases outside the gene matches. The germline V gene has CDR1 LGHNA and CDR2 YNFKEQ. In DNA form, the CDR3 reads TGTGCCAGCAGTCCCCGGCTGCTGGGGGGGAGTGAGCAGTTCTTC. Its translation: CASSPRLLGGSEQFF.